This TCR beta chain came from a study of siplizumab effects on memory and regulatory T cells. Points from the study as a whole: Suppressive function of proliferating Tregs from siplizumab cultures was not confirmed.

As for this clone: Its antigen is still unknown.

TCRdb's copy holds only in-frame clones and misses some; the assay was immunoSEQ multiplex PCR. The table includes 90,000 to 130,000 clones, around 90% detected once. Trimming stripped 4 bases from V and 2 bases from J, with 10 bases between. The CDR3 contains 15 residues. CDR1 and CDR2 (germline): SGHDT, YYEEEE. The chain recombines TRBV5-6 with TRBJ2-6; D possibly corresponds to TRBD1 (5 bases). Sequencing was carried out using CD4+ T cells sorted from blood. This clonotype was obtained from a human donor in good health. DNA of the CDR3: TGTGCCAGCAGCATCATCAGGGCTGGGGCCAACGTCCTGACTTTC. Translated, it gives CASSIIRAGANVLTF. The full variable domain, in which reference TRBV5-6 and TRBJ2-6 provide the parts outside the CDR3, is DAGVTQSPTHLIKTRGQQVTLRCSPKSGHDTVSWYQQALGQGPQFIFQYYEEEERQRGNFPDRFSGHQFPNYSSELNVNALLLGDSALYLCASSIIRAGANVLTFGAGSRLTVL.